This T cell receptor (beta chain) was found in a study of shared clonotypes between healthy human individuals. To note about this clone: Its target is unknown.

Germline lookup yields CDR1 SGHDT and CDR2 YYEEEE. The CDR3 is 13 amino acids. Trimming removed 4 bases from V and 2 bases from J, with 7 bases in between. Findings and limits, study-wide: Estimated richness values were generally larger in naive subsets than in memory subsets.

Sequencing was performed with immunoSEQ multiplex PCR; in TCRdb, only in-frame clones are kept and a portion is missing. The data show over a million clones, with 97% to 99% seen just once and approximately 0.4% held by the top ten. The rearrangement links TRBV5-6 to TRBJ2-1; a possible D gene is TRBD2 (5 bases). The sample taken for sequencing was naive CD4+ T cells sorted from blood. Subset here: CD45RA+ positively selected. This receptor was identified in a man aged 25-45 years in good health. CDR3 region: CASSTRTYNEQFF. The CDR3 DNA is TGTGCCAGCAGCACTAGGACCTACAATGAGCAGTTCTTC.